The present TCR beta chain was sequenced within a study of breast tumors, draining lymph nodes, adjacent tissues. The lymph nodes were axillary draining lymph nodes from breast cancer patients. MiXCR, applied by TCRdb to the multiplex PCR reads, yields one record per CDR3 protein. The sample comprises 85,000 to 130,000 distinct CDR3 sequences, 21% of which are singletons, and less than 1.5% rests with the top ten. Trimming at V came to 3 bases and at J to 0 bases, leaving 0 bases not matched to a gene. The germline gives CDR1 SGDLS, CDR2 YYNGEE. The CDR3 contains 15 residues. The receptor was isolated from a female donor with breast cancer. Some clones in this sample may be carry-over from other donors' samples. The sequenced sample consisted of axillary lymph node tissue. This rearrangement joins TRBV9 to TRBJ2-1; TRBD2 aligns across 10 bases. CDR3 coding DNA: TGTGCCAGCAGCGCTAGCGGGAGCTCCTACAATGAGCAGTTCTTC. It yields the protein CASSASGSSYNEQFF.